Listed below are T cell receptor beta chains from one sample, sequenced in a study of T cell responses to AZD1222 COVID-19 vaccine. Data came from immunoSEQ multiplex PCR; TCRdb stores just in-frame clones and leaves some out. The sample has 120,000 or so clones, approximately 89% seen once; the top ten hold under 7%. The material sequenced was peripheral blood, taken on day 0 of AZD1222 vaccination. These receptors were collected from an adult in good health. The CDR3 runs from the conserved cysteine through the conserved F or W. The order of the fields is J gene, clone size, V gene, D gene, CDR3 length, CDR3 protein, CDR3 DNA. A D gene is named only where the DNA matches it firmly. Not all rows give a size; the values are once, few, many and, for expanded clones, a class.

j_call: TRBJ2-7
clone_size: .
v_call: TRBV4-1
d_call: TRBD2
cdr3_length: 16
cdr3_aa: CASSPGTSGSTHEQYF
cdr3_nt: TGCGCCAGCAGCCCGGGGACTAGCGGGAGTACCCACGAGCAGTACTTC

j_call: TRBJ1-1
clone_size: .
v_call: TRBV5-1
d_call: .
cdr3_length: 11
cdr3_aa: CASSSTTEAFF
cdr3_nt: TGCGCCAGCAGTTCAACCACTGAAGCTTTCTTT

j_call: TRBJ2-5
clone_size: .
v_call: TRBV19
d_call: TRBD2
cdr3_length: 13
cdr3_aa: CASGGSGRETQYF
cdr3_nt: TGTGCCAGTGGAGGGAGCGGGAGAGAGACCCAGTACTTC

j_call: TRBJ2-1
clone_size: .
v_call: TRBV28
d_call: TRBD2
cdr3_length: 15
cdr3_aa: CASSSGGGYYNEQFF
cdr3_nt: TGTGCCAGCAGCTCAGGCGGGGGGTACTACAATGAGCAGTTCTTC

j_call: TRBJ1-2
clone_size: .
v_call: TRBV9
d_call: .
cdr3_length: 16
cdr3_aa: CASSVGGPLGNYGYTF
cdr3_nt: TGTGCCAGCAGCGTAGGAGGGCCTCTTGGGAACTATGGCTACACCTTC

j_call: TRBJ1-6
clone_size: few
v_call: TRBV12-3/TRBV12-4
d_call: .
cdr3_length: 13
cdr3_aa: CASSFESNSPLHF
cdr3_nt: TGTGCCAGCAGTTTTGAGTCGAATTCACCCCTCCACTTT

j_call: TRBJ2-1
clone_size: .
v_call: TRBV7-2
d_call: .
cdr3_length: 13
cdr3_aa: CASSLRTSPEQFF
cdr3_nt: TGTGCCAGCAGCCTCAGGACCTCCCCTGAGCAGTTCTTC

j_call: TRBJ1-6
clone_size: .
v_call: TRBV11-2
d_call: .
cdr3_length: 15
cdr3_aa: CASSLRMGGGSPLHF
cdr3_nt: TGTGCCAGCAGCTTACGGATGGGGGGTGGGTCACCCCTCCACTTT

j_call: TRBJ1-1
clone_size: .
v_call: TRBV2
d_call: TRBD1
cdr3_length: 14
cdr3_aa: CASSEEGGFTEAFF
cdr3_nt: TGTGCCAGCAGTGAAGAAGGGGGCTTCACTGAAGCTTTCTTT

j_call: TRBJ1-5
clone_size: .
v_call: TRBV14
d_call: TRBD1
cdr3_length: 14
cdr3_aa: CASSRTGAGQPQHF
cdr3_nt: TGTGCCAGCAGTCGGACAGGGGCAGGTCAGCCCCAGCATTTT

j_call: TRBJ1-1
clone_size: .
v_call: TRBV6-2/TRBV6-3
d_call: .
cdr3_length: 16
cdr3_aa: CASSYLQPGGGTEAFF
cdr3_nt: TGTGCCAGCAGTTACTTACAACCTGGGGGGGGGACTGAAGCTTTCTTT

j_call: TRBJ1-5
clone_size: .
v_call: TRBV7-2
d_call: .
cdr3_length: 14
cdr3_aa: CASSRGQLNQPQHF
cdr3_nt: TGTGCCAGCAGTAGAGGACAACTCAATCAGCCCCAGCATTTT

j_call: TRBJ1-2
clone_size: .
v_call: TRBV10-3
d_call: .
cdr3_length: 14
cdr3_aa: CAISLYSGEDGYTF
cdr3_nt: TGTGCCATCAGCCTATACTCAGGCGAGGATGGCTACACCTTC

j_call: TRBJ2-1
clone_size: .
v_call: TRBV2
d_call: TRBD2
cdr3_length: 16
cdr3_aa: CASSADSGRAPHEQFF
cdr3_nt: TGTGCCAGCAGCGCCGACAGCGGGAGGGCCCCCCATGAGCAGTTCTTC

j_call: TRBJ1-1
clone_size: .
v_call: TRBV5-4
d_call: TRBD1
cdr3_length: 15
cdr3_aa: CASKQGAGENTEAFF
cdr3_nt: TGTGCCAGTAAACAGGGGGCCGGAGAGAACACTGAAGCTTTCTTT

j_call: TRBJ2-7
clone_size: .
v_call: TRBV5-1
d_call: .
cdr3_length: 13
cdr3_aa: CASSLDVGFTGYF
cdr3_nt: TGCGCCAGCAGCTTGGATGTCGGCTTCACAGGGTACTTC

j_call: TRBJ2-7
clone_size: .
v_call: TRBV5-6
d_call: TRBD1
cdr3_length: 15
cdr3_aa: CASSLVTGALVEQYF
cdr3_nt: TGTGCCAGCAGCCTCGTAACAGGGGCACTAGTCGAGCAGTACTTC

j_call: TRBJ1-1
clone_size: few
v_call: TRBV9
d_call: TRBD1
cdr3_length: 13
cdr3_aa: CASSVDRTGGAFF
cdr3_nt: TGTGCCAGCAGCGTAGACAGGACAGGGGGGGCTTTCTTT

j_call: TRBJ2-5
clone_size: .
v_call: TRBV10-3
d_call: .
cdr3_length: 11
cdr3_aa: CAISTRETQYF
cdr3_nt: TGTGCCATCAGTACGAGAGAGACCCAGTACTTC

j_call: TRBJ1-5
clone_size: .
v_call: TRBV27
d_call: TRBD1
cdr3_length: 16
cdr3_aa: CASSSGQGAYNQPQHF
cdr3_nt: TGTGCCAGCAGTTCGGGACAGGGGGCTTATAATCAGCCCCAGCATTTT

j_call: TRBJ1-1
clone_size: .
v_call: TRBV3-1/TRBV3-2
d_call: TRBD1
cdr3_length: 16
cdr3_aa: CASSQGTGGISTEAFF
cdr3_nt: TGTGCCAGCAGCCAGGGGACAGGGGGGATTAGTACTGAAGCTTTCTTT

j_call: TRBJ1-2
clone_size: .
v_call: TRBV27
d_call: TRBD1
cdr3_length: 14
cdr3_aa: CASRNFRDRDGYTF
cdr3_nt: TGTGCCAGCAGAAATTTCCGGGACAGGGATGGCTACACCTTC

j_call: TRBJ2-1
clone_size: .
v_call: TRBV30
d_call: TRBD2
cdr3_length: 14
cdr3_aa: CAWSVLAGWHEQFF
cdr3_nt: TGTGCCTGGAGTGTTCTAGCGGGGTGGCATGAGCAGTTCTTC

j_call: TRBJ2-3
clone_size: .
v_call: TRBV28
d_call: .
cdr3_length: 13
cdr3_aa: CASSLVVRDTQYF
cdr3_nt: TGTGCCAGCAGTTTAGTTGTAAGAGATACGCAGTATTTT

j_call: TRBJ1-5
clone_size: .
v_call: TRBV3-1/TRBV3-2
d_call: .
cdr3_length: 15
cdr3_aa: CASSQFSNGNQPQHF
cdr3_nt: TGTGCCAGCAGCCAATTCAGTAATGGCAATCAGCCCCAGCATTTT

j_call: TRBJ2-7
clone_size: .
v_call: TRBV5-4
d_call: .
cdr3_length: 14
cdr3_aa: CASSLGGVRGEQYF
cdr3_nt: TGTGCCAGCAGCTTGGGCGGGGTGCGAGGCGAGCAGTACTTC

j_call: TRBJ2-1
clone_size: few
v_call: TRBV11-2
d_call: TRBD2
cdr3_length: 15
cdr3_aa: CASSFLAGGGNEQFF
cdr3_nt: TGTGCCAGCAGCTTCTTGGCGGGGGGCGGGAATGAGCAGTTCTTC

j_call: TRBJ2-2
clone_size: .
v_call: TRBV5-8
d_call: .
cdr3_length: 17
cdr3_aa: CASRLYRGASGTGELFF
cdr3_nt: TGTGCCAGCAGACTGTACAGAGGGGCGTCGGGCACCGGGGAGCTGTTTTTT

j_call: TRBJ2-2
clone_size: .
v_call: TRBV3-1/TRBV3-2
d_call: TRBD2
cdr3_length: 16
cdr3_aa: CASSRRLAGGPGELFF
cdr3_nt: TGTGCCAGCAGCCGACGACTAGCGGGGGGGCCCGGGGAGCTGTTTTTT

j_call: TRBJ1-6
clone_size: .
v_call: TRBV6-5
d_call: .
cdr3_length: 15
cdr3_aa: CASSYSGVADSPLHF
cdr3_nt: TGTGCCAGCAGTTACTCCGGAGTTGCGGATTCACCCCTCCACTTT

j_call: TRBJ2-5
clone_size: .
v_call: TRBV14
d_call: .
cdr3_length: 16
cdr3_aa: CASSQAGSTNQETQYF
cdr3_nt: TGTGCCAGCAGCCAAGCAGGGTCTACGAACCAAGAGACCCAGTACTTC

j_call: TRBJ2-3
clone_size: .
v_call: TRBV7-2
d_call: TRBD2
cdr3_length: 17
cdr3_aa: CASSLGLAGGSTDTQYF
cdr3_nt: TGTGCCAGCAGCTTAGGATTAGCGGGGGGCAGCACAGATACGCAGTATTTT

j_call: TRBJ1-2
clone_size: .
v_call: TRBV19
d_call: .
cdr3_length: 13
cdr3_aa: CASSKPGSYGYTF
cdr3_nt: TGTGCCAGTAGTAAGCCAGGAAGCTATGGCTACACCTTC

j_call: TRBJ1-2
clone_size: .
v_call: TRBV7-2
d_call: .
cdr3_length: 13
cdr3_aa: CASSPTVEYGYTF
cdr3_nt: TGTGCCAGCAGCCCCACGGTGGAATATGGCTACACCTTC

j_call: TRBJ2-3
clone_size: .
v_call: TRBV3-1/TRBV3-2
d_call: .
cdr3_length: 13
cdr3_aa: CASSLHEQDTQYF
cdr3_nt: TGTGCCAGCAGCCTCCATGAGCAAGATACGCAGTATTTT

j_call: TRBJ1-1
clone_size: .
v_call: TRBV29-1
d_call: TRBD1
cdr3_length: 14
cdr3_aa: CSVKRDRLNTEAFF
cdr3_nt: TGCAGCGTCAAAAGGGACAGACTGAACACTGAAGCTTTCTTT

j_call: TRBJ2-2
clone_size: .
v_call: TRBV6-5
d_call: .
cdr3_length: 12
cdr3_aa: CASKGNTGELFF
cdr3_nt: TGTGCCAGCAAGGGAAACACCGGGGAGCTGTTTTTT

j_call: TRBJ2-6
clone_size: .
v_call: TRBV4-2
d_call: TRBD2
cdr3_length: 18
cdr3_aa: CASSHLGGRDAGANVLTF
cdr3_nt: TGTGCCAGCAGTCACTTGGGAGGGAGGGATGCTGGGGCCAACGTCCTGACTTTC

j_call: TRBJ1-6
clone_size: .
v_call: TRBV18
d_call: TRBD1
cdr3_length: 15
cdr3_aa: CASSRTTGDNSPLHF
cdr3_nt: TGTGCCAGCTCACGAACGACAGGGGATAATTCACCCCTCCACTTT

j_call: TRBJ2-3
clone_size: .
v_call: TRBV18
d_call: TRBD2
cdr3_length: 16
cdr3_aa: CASSLQTSGRADTQYF
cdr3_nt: TGTGCCAGCTCACTCCAGACTAGCGGGAGAGCAGATACGCAGTATTTT

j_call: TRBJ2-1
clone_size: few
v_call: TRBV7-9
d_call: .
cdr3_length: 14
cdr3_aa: CASSPRDGNNEQFF
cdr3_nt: TGTGCCAGCAGCCCCCGGGACGGAAACAATGAGCAGTTCTTC

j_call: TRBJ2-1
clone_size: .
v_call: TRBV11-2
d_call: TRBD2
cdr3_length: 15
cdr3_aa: CASSLATSGSSEQFF
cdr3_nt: TGTGCCAGCAGCTTAGCGACTAGCGGGAGCAGTGAGCAGTTCTTC

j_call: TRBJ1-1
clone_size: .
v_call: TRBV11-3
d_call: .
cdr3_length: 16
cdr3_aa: CASSLSVGQGGPEAFF
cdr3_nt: TGTGCCAGCAGCTTATCCGTCGGGCAGGGAGGACCTGAAGCTTTCTTT

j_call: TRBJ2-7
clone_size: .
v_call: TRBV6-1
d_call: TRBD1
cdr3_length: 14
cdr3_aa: CASSEGTGGYEQYF
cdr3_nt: TGTGCCAGCAGTGAAGGTACAGGGGGCTACGAGCAGTACTTC

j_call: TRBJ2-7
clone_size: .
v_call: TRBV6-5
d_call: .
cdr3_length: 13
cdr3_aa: CASSKLDPYEQYF
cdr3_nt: TGTGCCAGCTCAAAACTGGATCCCTACGAGCAGTACTTC

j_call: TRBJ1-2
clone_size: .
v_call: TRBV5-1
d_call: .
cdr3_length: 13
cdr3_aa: CASSLEGDYGYTF
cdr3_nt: TGCGCCAGCAGCTTGGAGGGCGACTATGGCTACACCTTC

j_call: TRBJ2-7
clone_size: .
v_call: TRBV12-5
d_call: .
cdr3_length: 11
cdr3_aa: CASGTHYEQYF
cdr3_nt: TGTGCTAGTGGTACCCACTACGAGCAGTACTTC

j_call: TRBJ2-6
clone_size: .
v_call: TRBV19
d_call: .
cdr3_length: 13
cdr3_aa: CASRRSGANVLTF
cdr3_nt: TGTGCCAGTAGAAGGTCTGGGGCCAACGTCCTGACTTTC

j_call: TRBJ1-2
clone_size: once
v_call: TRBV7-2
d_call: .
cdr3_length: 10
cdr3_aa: CASGLSGYTF
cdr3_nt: TGTGCCAGCGGGTTAAGTGGCTACACCTTC

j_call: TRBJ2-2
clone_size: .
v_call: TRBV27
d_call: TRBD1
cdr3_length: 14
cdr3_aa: CASSQDRGPGELFF
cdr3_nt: TGTGCCAGCAGTCAAGACAGGGGACCCGGGGAGCTGTTTTTT

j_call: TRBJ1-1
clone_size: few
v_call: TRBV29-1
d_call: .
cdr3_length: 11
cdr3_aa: CSVGVAVEAFF
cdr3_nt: TGCAGCGTCGGAGTGGCAGTTGAAGCTTTCTTT

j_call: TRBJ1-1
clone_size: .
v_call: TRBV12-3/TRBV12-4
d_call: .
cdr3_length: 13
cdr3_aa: CASSWGANTEAFF
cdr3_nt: TGTGCCAGCAGTTGGGGCGCGAACACTGAAGCTTTCTTT

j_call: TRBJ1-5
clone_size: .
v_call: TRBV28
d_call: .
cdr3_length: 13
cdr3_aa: CASRGSHNQPQHF
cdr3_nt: TGTGCCAGCCGGGGCAGTCATAATCAGCCCCAGCATTTT

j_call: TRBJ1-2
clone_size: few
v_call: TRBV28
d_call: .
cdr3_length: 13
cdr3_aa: CASSRVGRYGYTF
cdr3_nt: TGTGCCAGCAGTAGAGTGGGTCGATATGGCTACACCTTC

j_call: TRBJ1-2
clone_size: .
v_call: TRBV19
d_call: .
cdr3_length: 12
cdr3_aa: CASSIANAGYTF
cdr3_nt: TGTGCCAGTAGTATCGCCAACGCTGGCTACACCTTC

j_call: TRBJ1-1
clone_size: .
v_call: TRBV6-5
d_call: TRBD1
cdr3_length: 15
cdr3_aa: CASSARTGALSEAFF
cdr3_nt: TGTGCCAGCAGCGCGAGGACAGGGGCTCTCTCTGAAGCTTTCTTT

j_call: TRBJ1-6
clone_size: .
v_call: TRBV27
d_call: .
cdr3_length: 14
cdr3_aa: CASRSTGEGSPLHF
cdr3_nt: TGTGCCAGCAGAAGTACGGGAGAGGGTTCACCCCTCCACTTT

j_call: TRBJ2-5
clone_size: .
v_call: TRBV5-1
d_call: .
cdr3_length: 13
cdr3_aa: CASSPRGGETQYF
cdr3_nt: TGCGCCAGCAGCCCCAGGGGTGGGGAGACCCAGTACTTC

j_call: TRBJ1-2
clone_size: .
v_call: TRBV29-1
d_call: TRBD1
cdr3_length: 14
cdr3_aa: CSVPGTGAFYGYTF
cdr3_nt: TGCAGCGTCCCCGGGACAGGGGCCTTCTATGGCTACACCTTC